The 4 T cell receptor beta chains below all came from one sample that was sequenced in a study of blood T cell repertoires in COVID-19. Libraries were prepared by immunoSEQ multiplex PCR; TCRdb keeps only in-frame clonotypes and omits some of them. The repertoire has hundreds of thousands of clones, approximately 90% of them found once; the top ten carry more than 1.4%. Material for sequencing was peripheral blood. The receptor source for this set is a woman aged 30 to 39 with active or convalescent COVID-19.

The chain joins TRBV3-1 (or the pseudogene TRBV3-2) to TRBJ1-1, with D possibly being TRBD1 (6 bases). The V end lost 6 bases, the J end lost 4 bases, and 9 bases lay between the germline ends. The CDR3 is 12 residues long. CDR1 is LGHDT, CDR2 YNNKEL, per germline (reference sequence). As DNA, the CDR3 is TGTGCCAGCAGGCAGGGGTTCACTGAAGCTTTCTTT. This encodes CASRQGFTEAFF.

The rearrangement links TRBV10-2 to TRBJ2-3; D may be TRBD2 (6 bases). Germline V gene data show CDR1 as WSHSY and CDR2 as SAAADI. The CDR3 loop spans 14 amino acids. Trimming removed 4 bases from V and 2 bases from J, with 10 bases in between. The CDR3 sequence is CASSGGTATDTQYF. The CDR3 region has the DNA TGCGCCAGCAGTGGCGGGACGGCCACAGATACGCAGTATTTT.

The V gene is TRBV6-5, the J gene TRBJ1-2; 7 bases align to TRBD1. Per germline, CDR1 MNHEY and CDR2 SVGAGI. The V gene end was trimmed by 10 bases and the J gene end by 6 bases; junction bases not matched to a gene: 14. This CDR3 has 14 residues. Here the CDR3 DNA reads TGTGCCATCCAACCGGGAGGGGGCAAAAATGGCTACACCTTC. Encoded protein: CAIQPGGGKNGYTF.

The V gene is TRBV4-1, the J gene TRBJ2-1; 11 bases line up with TRBD2. The CDR3 consists of 17 residues. Germline loops: CDR1 MGHRA, CDR2 YSYEKL. The ends lost 1 base at V and 1 base at J; junction bases unmatched: 3. The CDR3 region has the DNA TGCGCCAGCAGCCAAGGGACTAGCGGGTGGTCCTACAATGAGCAGTTCTTC. It translates to CASSQGTSGWSYNEQFF.